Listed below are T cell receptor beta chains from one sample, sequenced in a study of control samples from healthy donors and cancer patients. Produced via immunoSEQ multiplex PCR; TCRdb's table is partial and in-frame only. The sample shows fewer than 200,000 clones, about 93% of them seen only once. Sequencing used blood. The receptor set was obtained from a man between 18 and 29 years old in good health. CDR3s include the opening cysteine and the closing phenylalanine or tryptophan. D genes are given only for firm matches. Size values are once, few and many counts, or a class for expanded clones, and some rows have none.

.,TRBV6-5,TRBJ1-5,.,CASSRGVVNQPQHF,TGTGCCAGCAGTAGAGGGGTTGTCAATCAGCCCCAGCATTTT
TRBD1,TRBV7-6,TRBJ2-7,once,CASSLAPPGDRVPREQYF,TGTGCCAGCAGCTTAGCGCCCCCCGGGGACAGGGTTCCAAGGGAGCAGTACTTC
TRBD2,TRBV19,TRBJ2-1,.,CASSIRLAVNTYNEQFF,TGTGCCAGTAGTATTCGGCTAGCGGTGAATACCTACAATGAGCAGTTCTTC
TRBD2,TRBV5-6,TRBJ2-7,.,CASILRRGSSYEQYF,TGTGCCAGCATCCTGCGGCGGGGGAGCTCCTACGAGCAGTACTTC
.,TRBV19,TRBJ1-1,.,CASSSLRGTGGTEAFF,TGTGCCAGTAGTTCCCTCCGGGGGACGGGAGGTACTGAAGCTTTCTTT
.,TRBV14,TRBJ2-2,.,CASSLLANTGELFF,TGTGCCAGCAGCCTGCTAGCGAACACCGGGGAGCTGTTTTTT
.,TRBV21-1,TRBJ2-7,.,CASSFWDYYEQYF,TGTGCCAGCAGCTTTTGGGACTACTACGAGCAGTACTTC
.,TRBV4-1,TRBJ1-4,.,CASSQSQGSNEKLFF,TGCGCCAGCAGCCAGAGCCAGGGGTCGAATGAAAAACTGTTTTTT
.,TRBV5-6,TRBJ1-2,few,CASSLLEGGYTF,TGTGCCAGCAGCTTGCTAGAAGGAGGCTACACCTTC
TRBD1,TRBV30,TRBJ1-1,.,CAWSGQGSTEAFF,TGTGCCTGGAGTGGACAGGGCTCAACTGAAGCTTTCTTT
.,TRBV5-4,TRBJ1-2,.,CASSSREAPYGYTF,TGTGCCAGCAGCTCCAGGGAGGCTCCCTATGGCTACACCTTC
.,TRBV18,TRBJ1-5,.,CASSRVEGQPQHF,TGTGCCAGCTCACGGGTAGAGGGGCAGCCCCAGCATTTT
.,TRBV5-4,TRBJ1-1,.,CASSLTRENTEAFF,TGTGCCAGCAGCTTGACCAGAGAGAACACTGAAGCTTTCTTT
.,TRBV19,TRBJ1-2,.,CASSIDQEMSYTF,TGTGCCAGTAGTATAGATCAGGAGATGAGCTACACCTTC
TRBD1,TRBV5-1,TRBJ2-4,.,CASSYGTAQSIAKNIQYF,TGCGCCAGCAGCTACGGGACAGCGCAATCCATAGCCAAAAACATTCAGTACTTC
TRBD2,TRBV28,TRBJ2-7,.,CASSSSGGMAYEQYF,TGTGCCAGCAGTTCATCGGGGGGGATGGCCTACGAGCAGTACTTC
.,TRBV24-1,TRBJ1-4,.,CATSDQPYEKLFF,TGTGCCACCAGTGACCAACCATATGAAAAACTGTTTTTT
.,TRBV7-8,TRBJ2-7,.,CASSLVSGSISYYEQYF,TGTGCCAGCAGCTTAGTTTCCGGGTCAATATCCTATTACGAGCAGTACTTC
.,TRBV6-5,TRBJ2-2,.,CASTLVGRNTGELFF,TGTGCCAGCACCCTCGTGGGGAGGAACACCGGGGAGCTGTTTTTT
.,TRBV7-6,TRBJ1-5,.,CASSLGGFGNQPQHF,TGTGCCAGCAGCCTCGGGGGGTTCGGCAATCAGCCCCAGCATTTT
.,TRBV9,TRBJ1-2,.,CASSPGPGRYGYTF,TGTGCCAGCAGCCCCGGACCGGGAAGGTATGGCTACACCTTC
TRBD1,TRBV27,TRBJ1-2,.,CASSLWDRGYGYTF,TGTGCCAGCAGTTTATGGGACAGGGGCTATGGCTACACCTTC
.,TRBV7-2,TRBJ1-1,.,CARRTTEAFF,TGTGCCAGGCGAACCACTGAAGCTTTCTTT
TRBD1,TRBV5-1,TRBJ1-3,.,CASSSRQGSGNTIYF,TGCGCCAGCAGCTCACGACAGGGCTCTGGAAACACCATATATTTT
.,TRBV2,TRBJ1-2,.,CASTPGGYGYTF,TGTGCCAGCACCCCTGGGGGGTATGGCTACACCTTC
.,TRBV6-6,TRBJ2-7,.,CASSYFEGVYEQYF,TGTGCCAGCAGTTACTTCGAGGGAGTCTACGAGCAGTACTTC
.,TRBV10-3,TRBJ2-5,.,CAISVSSRPETQYF,TGTGCCATCAGTGTCTCTAGCCGGCCAGAGACCCAGTACTTC
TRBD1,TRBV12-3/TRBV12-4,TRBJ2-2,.,CASRGQGFGELFF,TGTGCCAGCAGAGGACAGGGCTTTGGGGAGCTGTTTTTT
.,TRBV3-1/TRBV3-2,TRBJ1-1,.,CASSQTANLQAFF,TGTGCCAGCAGCCAAACTGCGAACCTTCAAGCTTTCTTT
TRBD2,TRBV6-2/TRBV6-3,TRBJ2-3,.,CASTPLTSGSTDTQYF,TGTGCCAGCACCCCTCTGACTAGCGGAAGCACAGATACGCAGTATTTT
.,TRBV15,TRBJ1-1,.,CATSRGGNTEAFF,TGTGCCACCAGCAGAGGGGGGAACACTGAAGCTTTCTTT
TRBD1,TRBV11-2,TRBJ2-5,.,CASSFRQGAVGETQYF,TGTGCCAGCAGCTTCAGACAGGGGGCAGTGGGAGAGACCCAGTACTTC
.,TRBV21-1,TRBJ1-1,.,CASSKADRGDTEAFF,TGTGCCAGCAGCAAAGCGGACAGGGGGGACACTGAAGCTTTCTTT
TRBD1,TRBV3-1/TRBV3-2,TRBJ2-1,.,CASSRNRDRALNNEQFF,TGTGCCAGCAGCCGAAACCGGGACAGGGCATTGAACAATGAGCAGTTCTTC
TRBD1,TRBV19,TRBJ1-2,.,CASIRNPGQGYGYTF,TGTGCCAGTATAAGAAATCCGGGACAGGGGTATGGCTACACCTTC